This passage covers 2 T cell receptor beta chains from one sample sequenced in a study of response to subunit inactivated influenza vaccine. Via MiXCR, TCRdb re-called the RT-PCR reads, giving one row per CDR3 protein. This table holds about 500,000 distinct CDR3 sequences, about 15% found once. Sequences were derived from CD4+ T cells sorted from PBMCs, sampled around 25 months after vaccination. The receptor set was obtained from a man aged 45-69 years who received an inactivated influenza vaccine.

This clonotype was seen a handful of times. This chain joins TRBV28 and TRBJ1-5; TRBD1 matches 8 bases. Germline V gene data show CDR1 as MDHEN and CDR2 as SYDVKM. The junction had 3 bases not matched to a gene; V was cut back by 5 bases and J by 0 bases. The CDR3 extends over 15 amino acids. The CDR3 protein is CASSPGTGSNQPQHF. As DNA, the CDR3 is TGTGCCAGCAGTCCCGGGACAGGTAGCAATCAGCCCCAGCATTTT.

This clonotype was detected many times. This chain's CDR3 is CASSQVSTSGGEQYF. The CDR3 bases are TGTGCCAGCAGCCAAGTCTCGACTAGCGGGGGCGAGCAGTACTTC. The chain couples TRBV3-1 to TRBJ2-7; TRBD2 aligns across 12 bases. The CDR3 extends over 15 amino acids. V gave up 1 base and J gave up 6 bases; unmatched junction bases: 4. CDR1 is LGHDT and CDR2 is YNNKEL in the germline V gene (reference sequence).